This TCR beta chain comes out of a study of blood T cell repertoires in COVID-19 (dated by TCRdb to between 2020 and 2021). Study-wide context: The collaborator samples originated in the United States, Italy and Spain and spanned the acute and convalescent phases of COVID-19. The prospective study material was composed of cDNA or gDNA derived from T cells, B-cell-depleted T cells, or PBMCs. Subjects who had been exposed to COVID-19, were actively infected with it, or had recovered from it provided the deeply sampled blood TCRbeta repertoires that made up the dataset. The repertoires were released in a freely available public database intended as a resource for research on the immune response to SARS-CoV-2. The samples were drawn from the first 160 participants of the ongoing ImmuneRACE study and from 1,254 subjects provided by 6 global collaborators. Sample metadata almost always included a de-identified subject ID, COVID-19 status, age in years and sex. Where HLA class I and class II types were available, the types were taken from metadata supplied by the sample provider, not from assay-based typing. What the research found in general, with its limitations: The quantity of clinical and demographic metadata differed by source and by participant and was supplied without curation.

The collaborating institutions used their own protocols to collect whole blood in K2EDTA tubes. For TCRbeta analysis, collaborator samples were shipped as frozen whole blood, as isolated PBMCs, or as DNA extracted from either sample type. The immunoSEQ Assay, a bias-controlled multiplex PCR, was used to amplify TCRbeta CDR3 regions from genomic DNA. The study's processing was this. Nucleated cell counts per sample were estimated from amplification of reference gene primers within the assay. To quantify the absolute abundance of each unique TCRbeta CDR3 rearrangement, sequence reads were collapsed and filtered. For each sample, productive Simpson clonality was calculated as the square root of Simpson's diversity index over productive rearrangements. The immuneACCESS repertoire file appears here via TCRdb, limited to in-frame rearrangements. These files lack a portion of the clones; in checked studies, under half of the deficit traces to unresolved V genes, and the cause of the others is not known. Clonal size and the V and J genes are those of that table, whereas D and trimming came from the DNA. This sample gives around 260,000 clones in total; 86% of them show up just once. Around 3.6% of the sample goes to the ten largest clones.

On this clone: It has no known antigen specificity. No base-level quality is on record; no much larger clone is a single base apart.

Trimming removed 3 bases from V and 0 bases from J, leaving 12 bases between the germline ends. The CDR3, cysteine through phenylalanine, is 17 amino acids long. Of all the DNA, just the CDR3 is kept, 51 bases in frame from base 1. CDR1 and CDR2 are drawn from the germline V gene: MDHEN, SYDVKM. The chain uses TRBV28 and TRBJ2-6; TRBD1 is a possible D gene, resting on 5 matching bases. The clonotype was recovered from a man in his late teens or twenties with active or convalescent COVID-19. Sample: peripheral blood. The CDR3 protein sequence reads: CASSFGAGNSGANVLTF. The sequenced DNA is TGTGCCAGCAGTTTTGGGGCCGGAAACTCTGGGGCCAACGTCCTGACTTTC.